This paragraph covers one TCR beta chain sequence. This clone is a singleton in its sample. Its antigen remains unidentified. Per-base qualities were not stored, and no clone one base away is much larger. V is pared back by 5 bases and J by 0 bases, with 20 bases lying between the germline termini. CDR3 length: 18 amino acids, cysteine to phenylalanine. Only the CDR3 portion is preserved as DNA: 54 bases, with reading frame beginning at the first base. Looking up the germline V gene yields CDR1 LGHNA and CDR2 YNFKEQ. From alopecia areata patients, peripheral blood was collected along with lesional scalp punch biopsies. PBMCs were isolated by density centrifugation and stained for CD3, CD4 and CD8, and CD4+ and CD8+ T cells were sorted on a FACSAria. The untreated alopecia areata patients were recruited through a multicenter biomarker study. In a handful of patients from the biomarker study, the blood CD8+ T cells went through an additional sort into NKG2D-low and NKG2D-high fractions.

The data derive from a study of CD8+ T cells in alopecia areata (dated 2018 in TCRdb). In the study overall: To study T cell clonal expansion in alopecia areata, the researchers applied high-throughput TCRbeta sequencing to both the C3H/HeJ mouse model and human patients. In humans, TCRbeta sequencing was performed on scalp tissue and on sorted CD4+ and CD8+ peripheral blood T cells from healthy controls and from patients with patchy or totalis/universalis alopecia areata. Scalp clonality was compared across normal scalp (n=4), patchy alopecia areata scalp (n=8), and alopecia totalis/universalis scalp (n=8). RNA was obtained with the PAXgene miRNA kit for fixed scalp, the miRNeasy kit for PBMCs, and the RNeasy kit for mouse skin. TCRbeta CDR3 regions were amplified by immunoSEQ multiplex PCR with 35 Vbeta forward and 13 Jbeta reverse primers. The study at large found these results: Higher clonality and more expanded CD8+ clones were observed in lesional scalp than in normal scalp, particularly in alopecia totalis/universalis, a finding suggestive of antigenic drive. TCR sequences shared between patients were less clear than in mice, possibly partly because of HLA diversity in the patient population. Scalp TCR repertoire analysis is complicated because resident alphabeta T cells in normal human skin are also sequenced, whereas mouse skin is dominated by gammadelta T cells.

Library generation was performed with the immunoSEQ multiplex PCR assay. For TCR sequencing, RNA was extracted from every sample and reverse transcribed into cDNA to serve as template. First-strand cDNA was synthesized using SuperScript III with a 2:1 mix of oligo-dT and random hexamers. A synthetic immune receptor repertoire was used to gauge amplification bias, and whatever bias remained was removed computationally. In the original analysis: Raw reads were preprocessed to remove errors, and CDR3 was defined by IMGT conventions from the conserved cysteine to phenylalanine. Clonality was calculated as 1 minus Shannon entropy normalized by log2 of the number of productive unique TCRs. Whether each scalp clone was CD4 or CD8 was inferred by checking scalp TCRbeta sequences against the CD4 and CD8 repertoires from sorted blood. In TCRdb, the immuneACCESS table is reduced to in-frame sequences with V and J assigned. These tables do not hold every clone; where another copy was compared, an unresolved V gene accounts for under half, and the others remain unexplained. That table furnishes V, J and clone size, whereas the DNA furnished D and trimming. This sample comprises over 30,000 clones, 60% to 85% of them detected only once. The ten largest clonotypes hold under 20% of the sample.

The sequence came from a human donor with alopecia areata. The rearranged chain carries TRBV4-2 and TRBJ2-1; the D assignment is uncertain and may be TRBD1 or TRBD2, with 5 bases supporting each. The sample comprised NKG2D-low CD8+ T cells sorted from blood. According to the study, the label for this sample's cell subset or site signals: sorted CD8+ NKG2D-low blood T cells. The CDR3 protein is CASSTNYPGTGSYNEQFF. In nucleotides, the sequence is TGTGCCAGCAGCACCAATTACCCCGGGACGGGCTCCTACAATGAGCAGTTCTTC.